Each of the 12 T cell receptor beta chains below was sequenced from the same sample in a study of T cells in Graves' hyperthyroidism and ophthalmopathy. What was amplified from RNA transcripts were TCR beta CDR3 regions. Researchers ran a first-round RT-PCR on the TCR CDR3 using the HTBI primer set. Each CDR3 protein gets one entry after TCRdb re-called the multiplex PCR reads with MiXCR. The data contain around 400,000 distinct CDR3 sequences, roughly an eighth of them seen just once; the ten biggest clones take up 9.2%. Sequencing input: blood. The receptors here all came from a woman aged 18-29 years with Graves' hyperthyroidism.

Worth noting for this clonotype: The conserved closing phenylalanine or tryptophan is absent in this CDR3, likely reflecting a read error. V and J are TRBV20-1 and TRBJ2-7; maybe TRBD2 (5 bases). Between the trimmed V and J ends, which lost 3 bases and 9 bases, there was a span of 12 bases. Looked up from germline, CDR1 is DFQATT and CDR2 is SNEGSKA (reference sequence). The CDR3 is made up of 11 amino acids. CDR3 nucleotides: TGCAGTGCTAGGGTCGGGGTCGGGCAGTACCTC. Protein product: CSARVGVGQYL.

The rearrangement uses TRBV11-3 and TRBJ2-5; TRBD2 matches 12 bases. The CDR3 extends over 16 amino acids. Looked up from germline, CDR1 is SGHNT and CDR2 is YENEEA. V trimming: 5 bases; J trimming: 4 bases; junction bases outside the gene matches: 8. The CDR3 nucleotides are TGTGCCAGCAGCCTGTCTAGCGGGGGGGTAGGAGAGACCCAGTACTTC. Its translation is CASSLSSGGVGETQYF.

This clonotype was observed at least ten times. The CDR3 nucleotides read TGTGCCAGCAGCCCAGGGGGCGAGCGTCCTGAAGCTTTCTTT. Translated: CASSPGGERPEAFF. This chain joins TRBV12-3 or TRBV12-4 and TRBJ1-1; 8 positions agree with TRBD1. V lost 6 bases and J lost 6; bases outside the gene matches: 9. The CDR3 has 14 residues.

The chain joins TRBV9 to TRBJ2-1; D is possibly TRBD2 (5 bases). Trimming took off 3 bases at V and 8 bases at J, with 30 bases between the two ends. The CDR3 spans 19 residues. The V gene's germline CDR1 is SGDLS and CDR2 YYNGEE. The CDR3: CASSGSFSERGSWMDEQFF. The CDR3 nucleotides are TGTGCCAGCAGCGGCAGCTTTAGCGAGAGAGGCAGTTGGATGGATGAGCAGTTCTTC.

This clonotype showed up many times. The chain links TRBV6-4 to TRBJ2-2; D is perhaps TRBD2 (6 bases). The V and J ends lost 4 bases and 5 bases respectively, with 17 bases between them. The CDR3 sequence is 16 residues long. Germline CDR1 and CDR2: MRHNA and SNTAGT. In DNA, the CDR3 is TGTGCCAGCAGTGGTGCTAGCGACTTAGGGACCGGGGAGCTGTTTTTT. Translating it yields CASSGASDLGTGELFF.

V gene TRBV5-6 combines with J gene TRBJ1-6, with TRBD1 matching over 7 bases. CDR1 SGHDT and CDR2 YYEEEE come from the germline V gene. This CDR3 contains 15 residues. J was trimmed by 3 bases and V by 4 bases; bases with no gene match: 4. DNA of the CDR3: TGTGCCAGCAGCGTACACAGGGGCTATAATTCACCCCTCCACTTT. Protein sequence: CASSVHRGYNSPLHF.

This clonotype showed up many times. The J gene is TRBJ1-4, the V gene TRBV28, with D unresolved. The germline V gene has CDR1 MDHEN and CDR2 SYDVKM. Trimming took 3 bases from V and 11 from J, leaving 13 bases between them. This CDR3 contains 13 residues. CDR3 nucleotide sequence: TGTGCCAGCAGTTTGACGGAGGGCGGTAAACTGTTTTTT. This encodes CASSLTEGGKLFF. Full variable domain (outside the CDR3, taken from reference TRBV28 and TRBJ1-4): DVKVTQSSRYLVKRTGEKVFLECVQDMDHENMFWYRQDPGLGLRLIYFSYDVKMKEKGDIPEGYSVSREKKERFSLILESASTNQTSMYLCASSLTEGGKLFFGSGTQLSVL.

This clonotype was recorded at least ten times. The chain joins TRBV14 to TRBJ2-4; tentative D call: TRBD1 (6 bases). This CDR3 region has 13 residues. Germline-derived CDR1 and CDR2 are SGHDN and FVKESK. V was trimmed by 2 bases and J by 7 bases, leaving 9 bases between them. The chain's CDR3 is CASSQQGSNIQYF. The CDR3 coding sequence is TGTGCCAGCAGCCAACAGGGGTCGAACATTCAGTACTTC.

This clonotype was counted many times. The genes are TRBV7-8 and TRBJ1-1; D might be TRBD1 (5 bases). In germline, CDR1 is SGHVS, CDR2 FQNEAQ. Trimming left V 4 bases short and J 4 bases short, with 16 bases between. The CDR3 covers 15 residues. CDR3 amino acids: CASSWTGGSGTEAFF. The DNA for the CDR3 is TGTGCCAGCAGCTGGACTGGGGGGTCGGGCACTGAAGCTTTCTTT.

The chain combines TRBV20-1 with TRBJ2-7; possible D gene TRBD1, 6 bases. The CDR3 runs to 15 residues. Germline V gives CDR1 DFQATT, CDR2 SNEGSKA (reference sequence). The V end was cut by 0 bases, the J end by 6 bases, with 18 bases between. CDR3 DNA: TGCAGTGCTAGAGATTATACAGGGTGGAAGGCCGAGCAGTACTTC. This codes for CSARDYTGWKAEQYF.

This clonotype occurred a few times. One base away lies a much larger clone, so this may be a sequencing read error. The CDR3 nucleotides read TGTGCCAGCAGCTTAGGGCAGGGGGGTTACAATGAGCAGTCCTTC. Translated: CASSLGQGGYNEQSF. The rearrangement uses TRBV7-3 and TRBJ2-1; maybe TRBD1 (7 bases). CDR1 SGHTA and CDR2 FQGTGA come from the germline V gene. CDR3 size: 15 residues. Drawing the rest from reference TRBV7-3 and TRBJ2-1, the complete variable domain is GAGVSQTPSNKVTEKGKYVELRCDPISGHTALYWYRQSLGQGPEFLIYFQGTGAADDSGLPNDRFFAVRPEGSVSTLKIQRTERGDSAVYLCASSLGQGGYNEQSFGPGTRLTVL.

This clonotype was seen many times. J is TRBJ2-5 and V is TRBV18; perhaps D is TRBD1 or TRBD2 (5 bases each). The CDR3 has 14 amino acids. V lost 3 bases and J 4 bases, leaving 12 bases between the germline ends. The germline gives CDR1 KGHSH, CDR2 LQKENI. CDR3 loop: CASSPRQRGETQYF. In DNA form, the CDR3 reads TGTGCCAGCTCACCTAGACAGAGGGGAGAGACCCAGTACTTC.